These T cell receptor beta chains were read from a single sample in a study of blood T cell repertoires in COVID-19. Generated by immunoSEQ multiplex PCR, the TCRdb table keeps only in-frame clones and is missing some. The table includes fewer than 250,000 clones, approximately 86% detected once. The specimen was peripheral blood. The receptors shown here come from a man aged 40-50 years with acute or convalescent COVID-19. CDR3s include the opening cysteine and the closing phenylalanine or tryptophan. A D gene is named only where the DNA matches it firmly. Clone sizes are given selectively: once, few, many, or a class where the clone is expanded.

d_call,j_call,clone_size,v_call,cdr3_aa,cdr3_nt
-,TRBJ2-7,-,TRBV12-3/TRBV12-4,CASSPGISEQYF,TGTGCCAGCAGTCCGGGGATCTCTGAGCAGTACTTC
TRBD1,TRBJ1-4,-,TRBV6-5,CASRLDRVLFF,TGTGCCAGCAGGCTGGACAGGGTTCTGTTTTTT
TRBD1,TRBJ1-5,-,TRBV18,CASSRDRGHDQPQHF,TGTGCCAGCTCACGGGACAGGGGGCATGATCAGCCCCAGCATTTT
-,TRBJ1-3,-,TRBV18,CASSPLSRSIASNTIYF,TGTGCCAGCTCACCACTTAGTCGTTCTATAGCCTCAAACACCATATATTTT
-,TRBJ2-1,once,TRBV30,CAYDRGGDEQFF,TGTGCCTACGACAGGGGAGGGGATGAGCAGTTCTTC
-,TRBJ1-4,few,TRBV2,CATSWEGNNEKLFF,TGTGCCACCTCCTGGGAGGGGAATAATGAAAAACTGTTTTTT
-,TRBJ2-2,-,TRBV5-1,CASSLEGANTGELFF,TGCGCCAGCAGCTTGGAAGGAGCCAACACCGGGGAGCTGTTTTTT
-,TRBJ2-3,once,TRBV28,CASRYAGGRDTQYF,TGTGCCAGCAGATATGCAGGGGGGAGAGATACGCAGTATTTT
-,TRBJ1-2,-,TRBV28,CASSLGRSYTF,TGTGCCAGCAGTTTAGGTAGAAGCTACACCTTC
-,TRBJ1-5,-,TRBV12-3/TRBV12-4,CASRESGRAQHF,TGTGCCAGCAGGGAAAGCGGGAGGGCCCAGCATTTT
-,TRBJ1-2,-,TRBV7-9,CASSYDSNYGYTF,TGTGCCAGCAGCTACGACAGTAACTATGGCTACACCTTC
TRBD1,TRBJ1-2,few,TRBV19,CASSILGGFYGYTF,TGTGCCAGTAGTATTTTAGGGGGCTTCTATGGCTACACCTTC
-,TRBJ1-5,-,TRBV29-1,CSVAGNNQPQHF,TGCAGCGTCGCCGGGAACAATCAGCCCCAGCATTTT
-,TRBJ2-1,-,TRBV7-3,CASSLEGSRSYNEQFF,TGTGCCAGCAGCCTCGAGGGCAGCAGATCCTACAATGAGCAGTTCTTC
TRBD1,TRBJ2-3,once,TRBV2,CASRTGGSTDTQYF,TGTGCCAGCAGGACAGGGGGCAGCACAGATACGCAGTATTTT
-,TRBJ1-6,-,TRBV5-5,CASSNSRGENSPLHF,TGTGCCAGCAGCAATAGCAGGGGAGAGAATTCACCCCTCCACTTT
TRBD1,TRBJ1-4,once,TRBV6-5,CASSYEGQGGGEKLFF,TGTGCCAGCAGTTACGAGGGACAGGGAGGAGGGGAAAAACTGTTTTTT
-,TRBJ2-5,-,TRBV25-1,CASSEWGGREETQYF,TGTGCCAGCAGTGAATGGGGTGGCAGGGAAGAGACCCAGTACTTC
-,TRBJ2-5,-,TRBV18,CASSPGLKETQYF,TGTGCCAGCTCACCAGGACTGAAAGAGACCCAGTACTTC
-,TRBJ1-1,-,TRBV11-2,CASSRSRGSEAFF,TGTGCCAGCAGCCGCTCTCGAGGGTCTGAAGCTTTCTTT
TRBD1,TRBJ2-1,-,TRBV9,CASSSYDRGLYNEQFF,TGTGCCAGCAGCTCTTATGACAGGGGGCTCTACAATGAGCAGTTCTTC
-,TRBJ2-5,-,TRBV7-3,CASSPGDTSRQYF,TGTGCCAGCAGCCCCGGGGACACCTCGAGGCAGTACTTC
TRBD2,TRBJ2-1,-,TRBV18,CASSPPGLAGTNEQFF,TGTGCCAGCTCACCACCGGGACTAGCGGGAACCAATGAGCAGTTCTTC
TRBD2,TRBJ2-3,-,TRBV6-1,CASSARLAGGRDTQYF,TGTGCCAGCAGTGCTAGACTAGCGGGGGGGCGGGATACGCAGTATTTT
TRBD1,TRBJ1-2,-,TRBV3-1/TRBV3-2,CASSQADRGGYGYTF,TGTGCCAGCAGCCAAGCGGACAGGGGTGGATATGGCTACACCTTC
TRBD1,TRBJ1-1,-,TRBV9,CASSVVDRVESGEAFF,TGTGCCAGCAGCGTAGTGGACAGGGTGGAGTCCGGTGAAGCTTTCTTT
-,TRBJ1-5,once,TRBV6-2/TRBV6-3,CASSPPELQPQHF,TGTGCCAGCAGTCCCCCGGAGCTTCAGCCCCAGCATTTT
TRBD1,TRBJ2-2,few,TRBV5-1,CASSSMGQPTGELFF,TGCGCCAGCAGCTCCATGGGACAGCCCACCGGGGAGCTGTTTTTT
-,TRBJ1-1,-,TRBV7-9,CASSLEAAWEAFF,TGTGCCAGCAGCTTAGAAGCGGCTTGGGAAGCTTTCTTT
TRBD2,TRBJ2-1,-,TRBV4-3,CASSQDGGLGRAGDEQFF,TGCGCCAGCAGCCAAGACGGTGGACTCGGGAGGGCCGGGGATGAGCAGTTCTTC
-,TRBJ1-1,-,TRBV30,CAWRRGEGLAFF,TGTGCCTGGAGACGGGGAGAGGGTCTAGCTTTCTTT
-,TRBJ1-2,-,TRBV19,CASSISTGNYGYTF,TGTGCCAGTAGTATTTCAACAGGGAACTATGGCTACACCTTC
-,TRBJ1-4,-,TRBV15,CATSEQGPMDKKLFF,TGTGCCACCAGCGAGCAGGGGCCCATGGATAAAAAACTGTTTTTT
-,TRBJ2-6,-,TRBV29-1,CSVDDSLSGANVLTF,TGCAGCGTTGACGACTCTCTCTCTGGGGCCAACGTCCTGACTTTC
TRBD1,TRBJ1-5,-,TRBV27,CASSLQGAFNQPQHF,TGTGCCAGCAGCTTACAGGGGGCCTTCAATCAGCCCCAGCATTTT
-,TRBJ1-5,-,TRBV19,CASSMRVGSNQPQHF,TGTGCCAGTAGTATGAGGGTTGGGAGCAATCAGCCCCAGCATTTT
TRBD1,TRBJ2-7,few,TRBV9,CASSVDPRTGANEQYF,TGTGCCAGCAGCGTAGACCCCAGGACAGGGGCGAACGAGCAGTACTTC
TRBD1,TRBJ1-2,-,TRBV7-9,CASSRGQVSNYGYTF,TGTGCCAGCAGCCGGGGACAGGTCTCTAACTATGGCTACACCTTC
-,TRBJ1-2,-,TRBV29-1,CSVDTGSNTNYGYTF,TGCAGCGTTGATACAGGGTCCAATACTAACTATGGCTACACCTTC
TRBD1,TRBJ1-4,once,TRBV24-1,CATSDQRTGRGEKLFF,TGTGCCACCAGTGATCAAAGGACAGGGCGCGGTGAAAAACTGTTTTTT
-,TRBJ1-4,few,TRBV5-1,CASSFGTGRNEKLFF,TGCGCCAGCAGCTTTGGGACGGGGAGGAATGAAAAACTGTTTTTT
-,TRBJ2-3,-,TRBV5-1,CASSLAGGLSRDTQYF,TGCGCCAGCAGCTTGGCCGGGGGTCTTTCACGGGATACGCAGTATTTT
TRBD1,TRBJ1-3,-,TRBV7-8,CASSIVWGQGATIYF,TGTGCCAGCAGCATAGTGTGGGGACAGGGGGCCACCATATATTTT
-,TRBJ2-7,-,TRBV3-1/TRBV3-2,CASSQATRGLGEQYF,TGTGCCAGCAGCCAAGCCACCCGGGGACTGGGTGAGCAGTACTTC
-,TRBJ1-2,-,TRBV6-5,CASTKGKLRDYGYTF,TGTGCCAGCACTAAGGGGAAGCTTAGGGACTATGGCTACACCTTC
TRBD2,TRBJ2-1,-,TRBV9,CASSVGGGYYNEQFF,TGTGCCAGCAGCGTAGGCGGGGGGTACTACAATGAGCAGTTCTTC
-,TRBJ2-7,-,TRBV5-1,CASSLGHYEQYF,TGCGCCAGCAGCTTGGGACATTACGAGCAGTACTTC
TRBD1,TRBJ2-1,-,TRBV10-3,CAISGPGQGYNEQFF,TGTGCCATCAGCGGGCCGGGACAGGGCTACAATGAGCAGTTCTTC
-,TRBJ2-3,once,TRBV7-9,CASKGYTDTQYF,TGTGCCAGCAAGGGGTACACAGATACGCAGTATTTT
-,TRBJ1-4,many,TRBV19,CASSLQGGNEKLFF,TGTGCCAGTAGCCTACAGGGAGGGAATGAAAAACTGTTTTTT
TRBD2,TRBJ2-5,-,TRBV2,CASTQTSGNQETQYF,TGTGCCAGCACACAGACTAGCGGCAACCAAGAGACCCAGTACTTC
-,TRBJ2-7,-,TRBV29-1,CSVEVASGEQYF,TGCAGCGTTGAAGTGGCCAGCGGCGAGCAGTACTTC
-,TRBJ2-7,once,TRBV7-2,CASSPTTSLSYEQYF,TGTGCCAGCAGCCCCACTACCTCCCTCTCCTACGAGCAGTACTTC
TRBD1,TRBJ1-1,once,TRBV6-5,CASSRGLDTEAFF,TGTGCCAGCAGCAGGGGGCTCGACACTGAAGCTTTCTTT
-,TRBJ2-7,-,TRBV7-2,CASRLGPPSEQYF,TGTGCCAGCAGGTTAGGGCCGCCCAGCGAGCAGTACTTC